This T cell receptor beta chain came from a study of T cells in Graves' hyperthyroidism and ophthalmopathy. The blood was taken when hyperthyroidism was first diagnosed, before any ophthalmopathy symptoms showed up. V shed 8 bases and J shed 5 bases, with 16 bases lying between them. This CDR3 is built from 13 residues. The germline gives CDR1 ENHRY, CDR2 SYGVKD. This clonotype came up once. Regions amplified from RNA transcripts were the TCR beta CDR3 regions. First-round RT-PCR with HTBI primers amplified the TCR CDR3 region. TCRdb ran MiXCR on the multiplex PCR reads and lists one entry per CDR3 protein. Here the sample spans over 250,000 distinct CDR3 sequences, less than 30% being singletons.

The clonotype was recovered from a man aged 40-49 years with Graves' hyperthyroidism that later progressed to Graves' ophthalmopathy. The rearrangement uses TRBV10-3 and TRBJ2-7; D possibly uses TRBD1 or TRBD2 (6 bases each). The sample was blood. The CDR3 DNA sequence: TGTGCCATCCGGGGGCAGGGGTCCCACGAGCAGTACTTC. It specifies CAIRGQGSHEQYF.